This entry lists 16 T cell receptor beta chains sequenced from one sample in a study of blood T cells in healthy people across ages. Alongside a J-beta primer mix, a sample-barcoded 5' primer served in a second PCR lasting 7 to 11 cycles. One entry per CDR3 protein results from TCRdb running MiXCR on the 5' RACE reads. The sample lists about 800,000 distinct CDR3 sequences; about three fifths were seen once. The sample comprised blood. The source of these receptors is a man aged 25 to 40 in good health.

In this sample, this clonotype turned up once. The V call is TRBV9, the J call TRBJ2-1; weak D call: TRBD1 (6 bases). Germline V gene data show CDR1 as SGDLS and CDR2 as YYNGEE. The length of the CDR3 is 16 residues. V gave up 0 bases and J gave up 0 bases, with 10 bases separating them. The CDR3 DNA sequence: TGTGCCAGCAGCGTAGCCGCACAGGGCTCCTACAATGAGCAGTTCTTC. It yields the protein CASSVAAQGSYNEQFF.

The genes are TRBV5-5 and TRBJ2-7, with D possibly matching TRBD2 (7 bases). This CDR3 is built from 16 residues. Trimming cost V 0 bases and J 4 bases, with 17 bases left between them. Germline V gives CDR1 SGHKS, CDR2 YYEKEE (reference sequence). CDR3 bases: TGTGCCAGCAGCTTGGGGGACGGGGGGCTCTCGTACGAGCAGTACTTC. This sequence encodes CASSLGDGGLSYEQYF.

This clonotype appeared a few times. The chain recombines TRBV9 with TRBJ1-2; D uncertain. Per germline, CDR1 SGDLS and CDR2 YYNGEE. The length of the CDR3 is 12 residues. V was shortened by 4 bases and J by 6 bases, with 10 bases between the two germline ends. The CDR3 DNA follows: TGTGCCAGCAGCCTCTATGGAAATGGCTACACCTTC. Its protein product is CASSLYGNGYTF.

The J gene is TRBJ2-2, the V gene TRBV21-1; the table assigns TRBD2, which was not confirmed against the DNA. TRBV21-1 is shown as a pseudogene. This CDR3 region has 14 residues. The CDR3 nucleotides read TGTGCCAGCAGCACCCGACTAGAAACCGGGGAGCTGTTTTTT. This encodes CASSTRLETGELFF.

This clonotype has just a few counts. J is TRBJ1-2 and V is TRBV3-1; 10 positions match TRBD1. Trimming took 4 bases from V and 3 from J; bases not matched to a gene: 11. The germline gives CDR1 LGHDT, CDR2 YNNKEL (reference sequence). CDR3 length: 17 amino acids. CDR3 amino acids: CASSRQGAQIRDYGYTF. The DNA of the CDR3 is TGTGCCAGCAGCCGACAGGGGGCACAGATTCGGGACTATGGCTACACCTTC.

V gene TRBV12-3 or TRBV12-4 combines with J gene TRBJ2-3; D unclear. V was trimmed by 4 bases and J by 4 bases, leaving 12 bases between them. This CDR3 has 14 amino acids. CDR3 region: CASSSTPLADTQYF. CDR3 nucleotide sequence: TGTGCCAGCAGTTCGACCCCCCTCGCAGATACGCAGTATTTT.

The chain uses TRBV6-5 and TRBJ2-5; D call uncertain. The CDR3 covers 16 residues. Deletions cut 0 bases from V and 5 bases from J, with 16 bases between. Germline V lookup: CDR1 MNHEY, CDR2 SVGAGI. CDR3: CASSYSFVVGLETQYF. In DNA form, the CDR3 reads TGTGCCAGCAGTTACTCTTTCGTTGTAGGGCTTGAGACCCAGTACTTC.

The chain links TRBV28 to TRBJ2-5; D could derive from TRBD1 or TRBD2 (6 bases each). Trimming removed 5 bases from V and 11 bases from J, with 24 bases in between. The CDR3 length is 15 residues. Per the germline V gene, CDR1 is MDHEN and CDR2 is SYDVKM. CDR3 nucleotides: TGTGCCAGCAGTCCCGTTGGGGGGACACGAGAGGAGCAGTACTTC. Amino acids: CASSPVGGTREEQYF.

The chain couples TRBV7-7 to TRBJ2-5; D is ambiguous. The germline V and J ends were trimmed by 6 bases and 1 base, with 15 bases remaining between them. Germline CDR1 SSHAT, CDR2 FNYEAQ (reference sequence). This CDR3 spans 15 amino acids. The CDR3 sequence: CASSALGYTQETQYF. The CDR3 region has the DNA TGTGCCAGCAGTGCGTTGGGATACACCCAAGAGACCCAGTACTTC.

V gene TRBV6-1 combines with J gene TRBJ2-5; D is ambiguous. The J call may be wrong; the DNA end is better matched by TRBJ2-7. The CDR3 loop spans 13 amino acids. Germline CDR1 is MNHNS and CDR2 is SASEGT. For the CDR3, the DNA is TGTGCCAGCAGTGAATTAGGCACCTACGAGCAGTACTTC. Its protein is CASSELGTYEQYF.

The rearrangement uses TRBV20-1 and TRBJ2-5; the match to TRBD2 covers 11 bases. The CDR3 spans 17 residues. V lost 6 bases, J lost 11 bases, and 23 bases stayed unmatched. The germline gives CDR1 DFQATT, CDR2 SNEGSKA (reference sequence). The CDR3 is CSARPTTTSGMSGEQYF. CDR3 in DNA: TGCAGTGCCAGACCAACCACGACTAGCGGGATGTCTGGGGAGCAGTACTTC.

As for this clonotype: At one end the junction does not follow the germline gene, possibly because of a read error. The CDR3 sequence is CGARRPGDGQETQYF. CDR3 DNA sequence: TGCGGTGCTAGACGCCCCGGAGACGGACAAGAGACCCAGTACTTC. The chain couples TRBV20-1 to TRBJ2-5; D not resolved. The germline CDR1 and CDR2 sequences are DFQATT and SNEGSKA (reference sequence). The CDR3 sequence is 15 residues long.

The chain uses TRBV7-8 and TRBJ2-1, with D perhaps TRBD2 (6 bases). Looked up from germline, CDR1 is SGHVS and CDR2 is FQNEAQ. CDR3 size: 13 residues. V was clipped by 4 bases and J by 9 bases, with 13 bases between them. This chain's CDR3 is CASSSTRSGEQFF. Here the CDR3 DNA reads TGTGCCAGCAGCTCGACTAGATCTGGTGAGCAGTTCTTC. The whole variable domain, remainder taken from reference TRBV7-8 and TRBJ2-1, is GAGVSQSPRYKVAKRGQDVALRCDPISGHVSLFWYQQALGQGPEFLTYFQNEAQLDKSGLPSDRFFAERPEGSVSTLKIQRTQQEDSAVYLCASSSTRSGEQFFGPGTRLTVL.

The chain combines TRBV13 with TRBJ2-7; TRBD1 might be the D (6 bases). Trimming shortened V by 0 bases and J by 1 base, and 10 bases separated the two germline ends. The CDR3 contains 15 residues. Germline V gives CDR1 PRHDT, CDR2 FYEKMQ (reference sequence). The CDR3 coding sequence is TGTGCCAGCAGCTTAGGGGACAGTACTTCCTACGAGCAGTACTTC. Protein: CASSLGDSTSYEQYF.

The chain combines TRBV7-3 with TRBJ2-5, with 7 nucleotides matching TRBD1. The CDR3 totals 15 residues. The V gene's germline CDR1 is SGHTA and CDR2 FQGTGA. With V trimmed by 5 bases and J by 2 bases, 8 bases remained unmatched. The CDR3 DNA is TGTGCCAGCAGCCTGGGGACGGACAGGCAAGAGACCCAGTACTTC. Encoded protein: CASSLGTDRQETQYF. The whole variable domain, filled in from reference TRBV7-3 and TRBJ2-5, reads GAGVSQTPSNKVTEKGKYVELRCDPISGHTALYWYRQSLGQGPEFLIYFQGTGAADDSGLPNDRFFAVRPEGSVSTLKIQRTERGDSAVYLCASSLGTDRQETQYFGPGTRLLVL.

The CDR3 bases are TGTGCCAGCAGTTTCCGCCTAACAGGGTCAGATACGCAGTATTTT. Protein: CASSFRLTGSDTQYF. The chain combines TRBV28 with TRBJ2-3; perhaps TRBD1 as D (6 bases). This CDR3 has 15 amino acids. V lost 3 bases and J 4 bases, leaving 14 bases between the germline ends. Germline loops: CDR1 MDHEN, CDR2 SYDVKM.